This record concerns one T cell receptor (beta chain) sequence. Its antigen is still unknown. There are 13 residues in the CDR3. Per the germline V gene, CDR1 is SGHAT and CDR2 is FQNNGV. The V and J ends lost 1 base and 2 bases respectively, with 5 bases between them. Sequenced by immunoSEQ multiplex PCR; TCRdb stores in-frame clones only, minus some. The table shows about 120,000 clones, with 80% to 90% occurring only once. The sample originates from a study of T cell responses to AZD1222 COVID-19 vaccine. Study-wide findings and caveats: Targeting of unmutated variant regions was reportedly seen in nearly half of spike-specific TCRs. Donors were chiefly white British, with a greater number of females, and clonal diversity was perhaps underestimated.

The V call is TRBV11-2, the J call TRBJ1-2; possible D gene TRBD1, 5 bases. The source material was peripheral blood, sampled 28 days after the second AZD1222 dose. This TCR derives from an adult who received the AZD1222 COVID-19 vaccine. The CDR3 spells CASSLGQNYGYTF. The CDR3 coding sequence is TGTGCCAGCAGCTTAGGACAGAACTATGGCTACACCTTC.